This T cell receptor beta chain was recovered during a study of cytomegalovirus exposure and HLA in healthy donors. As for the study in general: Unique TCRs from HLA-typed donors, 85 million to 100 million of them, were held in an early data release. Study observations and caveats: A previous analysis found most TCR beta V segments productive roughly 87% or roughly 30% of the time.

Regarding this clone: Its antigen is not identified.

CDR1 is SGHTA, CDR2 FQGNSA, per germline. Germline trimming cut 1 base from V and 3 bases from J; bases unmatched to any gene: 8. The CDR3 spans 17 residues. It was with 60 Vbeta and 13 Jbeta primers that the PCR ran. Data came from immunoSEQ multiplex PCR; TCRdb stores just in-frame clones and leaves some out. The table has about 110,000 clones, around 69% seen once. The chain joins TRBV7-2 to TRBJ2-1; TRBD2 matches 8 bases. The sequence derives from a man between 18 and 35 years old in good health and CMV-seronegative. Sequences were obtained from PBMCs. CDR3 in amino acids: CASSLEGREVYYNEQFF. DNA for the CDR3: TGTGCCAGCAGCTTAGAGGGGCGGGAGGTTTACTACAATGAGCAGTTCTTC.